Listed below are T cell receptor beta chains from one sample, sequenced in a study of prognosis after radiotherapy for stage I lung cancer. TCRdb independently ran MiXCR on the multiplex PCR reads; one entry per CDR3 protein. The sample has about 16,000 distinct CDR3 sequences; under 55% are singletons. The specimen comprised PBMCs, sampled before or after stereotactic body radiation therapy (not recorded which). Receptor source: a donor of 50 years or more with non-small cell lung cancer. Both conserved end residues are part of each CDR3. A D gene is named only where the DNA matches it firmly. The size entry is marked missing in some rows and otherwise reads once, few, many or a size class.

many,.,TRBV20-1,TRBJ2-5,CSARELGETQYF,TGCAGTGCTAGAGAACTAGGGGAGACCCAGTACTTC
.,.,TRBV27,TRBJ1-2,CASTPRAVLYGYTF,TGTGCCAGCACGCCGAGAGCAGTGTTATATGGCTACACCTTC
many,.,TRBV6-1,TRBJ2-7,CASSPLGRYEQYF,TGTGCCAGCAGTCCCCTAGGACGATACGAGCAGTACTTC
medium-sized,.,TRBV7-8,TRBJ2-7,CASSLYKGESYEQYF,TGTGCCAGCAGCTTATACAAGGGTGAAAGTTACGAGCAGTACTTC
medium-sized,TRBD1,TRBV11-2,TRBJ1-2,CASSWGQGIVNYGYTF,TGTGCCAGCAGCTGGGGACAGGGGATCGTTAACTATGGCTACACCTTC
many,.,TRBV27,TRBJ2-2,CASSLYANTGELFF,TGTGCCAGCAGTCTCTACGCGAACACCGGGGAGCTGTTTTTT
.,.,TRBV6-1,TRBJ2-7,CASSEVGGLTYEQYF,TGTGCCAGCAGTGAGGTTGGCGGGTTGACCTACGAGCAGTACTTC
.,.,TRBV27,TRBJ2-7,CASSLCTSYEQYF,TGTGCCAGCAGTTTGTGTACCTCCTACGAGCAGTACTTC
many,.,TRBV7-2,TRBJ2-5,CASSLSFIETQYF,TGTGCCAGCAGCTTGAGTTTTATCGAGACCCAGTACTTC
many,TRBD2,TRBV20-1,TRBJ2-3,CSARPGGDGTQYF,TGCAGTGCCAGACCGGGGGGAGATGGTACGCAGTATTTT
.,TRBD1,TRBV6-5,TRBJ2-7,CASSYPQTGGARLDEQYF,TGTGCCAGCAGTTATCCCCAGACAGGGGGCGCGAGGTTGGACGAGCAGTACTTC
many,.,TRBV20-1,TRBJ1-5,CSARSTTLLHNQPQHF,TGCAGTGCTAGGTCAACGACTTTATTACACAATCAGCCCCAGCATTTT
many,TRBD2,TRBV20-1,TRBJ2-1,CSAGLASGHEQFF,TGCAGTGCCGGCCTCGCTAGCGGGCATGAGCAGTTCTTC
many,.,TRBV6-1,TRBJ1-5,CASSDGGSVQPQHF,TGTGCCAGCAGTGACGGGGGATCGGTTCAGCCCCAGCATTTT
many,TRBD1,TRBV20-1,TRBJ1-2,CSARDPGQGRSYTF,TGCAGTGCTAGAGATCCGGGACAGGGGAGGAGCTACACCTTC
.,.,TRBV19,TRBJ2-2,CASSTPRPISGPFTGELFF,TGTGCCAGTAGTACACCCCGGCCTATATCCGGGCCATTCACCGGGGAGCTGTTTTTT
.,TRBD2,TRBV12-3/TRBV12-4,TRBJ2-3,CASNLSGGGEADTQYF,TGTGCCAGCAACCTTTCGGGAGGGGGAGAGGCAGATACGCAGTATTTT
many,TRBD2,TRBV2,TRBJ2-3,CASRSSGGTDTQYF,TGTGCCAGCAGATCGAGCGGGGGAACAGATACGCAGTATTTT
.,TRBD2,TRBV11-3,TRBJ2-2,CASSLAGSGSTGELFF,TGTGCCAGCAGCTTAGCGGGTAGCGGGAGTACCGGGGAGCTGTTTTTT
.,TRBD1,TRBV6-1,TRBJ1-2,CASNSLQGANYGYTF,TGTGCCAGCAATTCCCTCCAGGGGGCCAACTATGGCTACACCTTC
many,TRBD1,TRBV3-1,TRBJ1-2,CASSPRDRFNYGYTF,TGTGCCAGCAGCCCCCGGGACAGATTTAACTATGGCTACACCTTC
many,.,TRBV6-1,TRBJ1-2,CASSQLQGGSLFGYTF,TGTGCCAGCAGTCAACTCCAAGGAGGATCCCTTTTTGGCTACACCTTC